The subject of this entry is one T cell receptor beta chain. For each subset, genomic DNA was distributed in equal portions over several immunoSEQ plates. Each PCR replicate from the sorted subsets contained 200 to 250 ng DNA, which is 25,000 to 30,000 T cell genomes. Sequencing was performed with immunoSEQ multiplex PCR; in TCRdb, only in-frame clones are kept and a portion is missing. The top ten hold around 0.11% of the sample, which has about 590,000 clones, roughly 96% seen once. CD45RO-negative cells were positively selected for CCR7, leaving out terminally differentiated effector memory CD45RA+ cells. The data were obtained in a study of shared clonotypes between healthy human individuals. The ends were cut back, 8 bases at V and 9 bases at J, with 11 bases in the middle. The CDR3 is made up of 11 amino acids. Germline assignment: CDR1 SGHVS and CDR2 FQNEAQ.

The sequence was collected from a woman in her 30s in good health. Sequenced sample: naive CD8+ T cells sorted from blood. The chain recombines TRBV7-8 with TRBJ2-1; unclear D gene. The CDR3 loop is CASGSRLEQFF. CDR3 nucleotide sequence: TGTGCCAGCGGGTCACGACTTGAGCAGTTCTTC.